The entry below gives a single TCR beta chain sequence along with its context. Its matching antigen is unknown. This entry is derived from a study of spatial heterogeneity in lung cancer. Study context: Beta-chain sequences consistently outnumbered alpha-chain sequences in detection. Study conclusions and caveats: Ubiquitous expanded tumor TCRs showed up in blood more at resection than follow-up.

Each molecule of TCR cDNA was tagged with one unique molecular identifier. TCRdb re-called the 5' RACE reads through MiXCR, storing one row per CDR3 protein. The sample has about 36,000 distinct CDR3 sequences; less than 9% are singletons. Specified time point: sample taken at primary tumor resection. Unsorted whole RNA from tumor, nontumor lung or frozen PBMC underwent sequencing. The V end was cut by 5 bases, the J end by 2 bases, with 9 bases between. Per germline, CDR1 DFQATT and CDR2 SNEGSKA (reference sequence). CDR3 length: 13 amino acids. This TCR came from a female donor with early-stage non-small cell lung cancer. The rearrangement joins TRBV20-1 to TRBJ1-4, with D hard to call. This material consisted of PBMCs, taken at surgery. The CDR3 is CSAGLVTNEKLFF. The CDR3 coding sequence is TGCAGTGCTGGCCTCGTCACTAATGAAAAACTGTTTTTT.